This T cell receptor beta chain came from a study of sequential checkpoint blockade in melanoma. Study summary: Both treatment sequences were followed by maintenance nivolumab.

Clones were sequenced by immunoSEQ multiplex PCR, and TCRdb holds only the in-frame ones, with some missing. Among tens of thousands of clones, 80% to 90% were seen once, and the ten largest hold 9.5% to 13%. Germline CDR1 reads SNHLY; CDR2 reads FYNNEI. V gave up 3 bases and J gave up 7 bases, with 12 bases separating them. This CDR3 spans 13 amino acids. This sample's treatment: randomized to nivolumab then ipilimumab (arm A) or the reverse (arm B). The V call is TRBV2, the J call TRBJ2-5; D perhaps matches TRBD2 (6 bases). This clonotype originated in a human donor with melanoma. Sequencing used CD8+ T cells sorted from blood (inferred from file names), obtained from a patient given nivolumab and ipilimumab in sequence. In DNA, the CDR3 is TGTGCCAGCAGTGACGGACTAAGATTGACCCAGTACTTC. Protein: CASSDGLRLTQYF.